The T cell receptor (beta chain) described here comes from a study of blood T cell repertoires in COVID-19. At the level of the study: T cells, B-cell-depleted T cells, or PBMCs supplied cDNA or gDNA.

Profiled with immunoSEQ multiplex PCR; TCRdb holds only in-frame clones, not every one. This table holds about 310,000 clones, around 87% found once. The receptor's source is a man in his fifties or sixties with active or convalescent COVID-19. Sequencing used peripheral blood.

This CDR3 is CASKAGGTPDTQYF. For the CDR3, the DNA is TGCGCCAGCAAGGCAGGAGGTACCCCAGATACGCAGTATTTT. This chain uses TRBV5-1 with TRBJ2-3; D is perhaps TRBD2 (5 bases). V lost 6 bases, J lost 4 bases, and 15 bases lay in between. This CDR3 contains 14 residues. The V gene's germline CDR1 is SGHRS and CDR2 YFSETQ.